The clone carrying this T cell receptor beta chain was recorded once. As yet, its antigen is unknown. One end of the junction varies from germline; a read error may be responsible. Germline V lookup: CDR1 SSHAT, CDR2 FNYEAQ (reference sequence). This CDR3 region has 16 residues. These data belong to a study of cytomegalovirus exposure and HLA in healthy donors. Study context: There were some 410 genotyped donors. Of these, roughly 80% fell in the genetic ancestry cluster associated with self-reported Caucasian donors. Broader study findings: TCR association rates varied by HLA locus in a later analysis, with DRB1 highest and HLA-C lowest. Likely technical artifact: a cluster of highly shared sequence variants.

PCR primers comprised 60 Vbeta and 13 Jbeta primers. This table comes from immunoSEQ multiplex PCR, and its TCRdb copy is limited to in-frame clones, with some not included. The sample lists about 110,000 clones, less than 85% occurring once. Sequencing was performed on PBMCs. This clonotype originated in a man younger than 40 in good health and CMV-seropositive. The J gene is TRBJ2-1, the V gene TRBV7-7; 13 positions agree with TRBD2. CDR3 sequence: CASSATSGGAYNEQFF. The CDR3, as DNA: TGTGCTAGCAGCGCAACTAGCGGGGGGGCCTACAATGAGCAGTTCTTC. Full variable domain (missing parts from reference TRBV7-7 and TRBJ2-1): GAGVSQSPRYKVTKRGQDVTLRCDPISSHATLYWYQQALGQGPEFLTYFNYEAQPDKSGLPSDRFSAERPEGSISTLTIQRTEQRDSAMYRCASSATSGGAYNEQFFGPGTRLTVL.